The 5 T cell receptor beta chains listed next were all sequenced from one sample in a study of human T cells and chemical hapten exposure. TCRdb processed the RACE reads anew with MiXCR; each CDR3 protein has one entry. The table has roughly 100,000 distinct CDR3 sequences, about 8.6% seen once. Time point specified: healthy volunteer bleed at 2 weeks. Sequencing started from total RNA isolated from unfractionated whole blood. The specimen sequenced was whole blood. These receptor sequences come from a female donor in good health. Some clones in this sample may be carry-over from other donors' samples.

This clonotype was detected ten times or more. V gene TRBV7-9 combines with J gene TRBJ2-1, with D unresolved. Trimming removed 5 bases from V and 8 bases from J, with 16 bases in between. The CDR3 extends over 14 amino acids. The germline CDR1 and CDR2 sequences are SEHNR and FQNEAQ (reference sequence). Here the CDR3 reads CASSPPGNRHEQFF. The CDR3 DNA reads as TGTGCCAGCAGCCCCCCAGGAAATCGACATGAGCAGTTCTTC.

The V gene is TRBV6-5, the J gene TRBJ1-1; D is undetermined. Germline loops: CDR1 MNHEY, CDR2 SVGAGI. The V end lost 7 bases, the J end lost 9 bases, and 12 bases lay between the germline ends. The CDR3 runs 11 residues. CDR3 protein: CASTMGRKAFF. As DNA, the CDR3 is TGTGCCAGCACTATGGGCCGTAAAGCTTTCTTT.

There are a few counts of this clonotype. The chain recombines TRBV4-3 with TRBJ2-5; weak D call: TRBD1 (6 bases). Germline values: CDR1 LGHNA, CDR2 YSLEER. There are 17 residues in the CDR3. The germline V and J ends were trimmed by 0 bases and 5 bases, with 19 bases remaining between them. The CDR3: CASSQDMDSGGLETQYF. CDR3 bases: TGCGCCAGCAGCCAAGACATGGACAGTGGGGGTCTGGAGACCCAGTACTTC.

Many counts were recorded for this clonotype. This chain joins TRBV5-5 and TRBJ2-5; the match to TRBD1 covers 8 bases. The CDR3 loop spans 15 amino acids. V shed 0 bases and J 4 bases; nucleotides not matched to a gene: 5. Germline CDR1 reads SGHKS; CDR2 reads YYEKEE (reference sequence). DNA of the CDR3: TGTGCCAGCAGCTTGGCATCGGACAGGGCAGAGACCCAGTACTTC. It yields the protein CASSLASDRAETQYF. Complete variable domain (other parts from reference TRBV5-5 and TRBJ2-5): DAGVTQSPTHLIKTRGQQVTLRCSPISGHKSVSWYQQVLGQGPQFIFQYYEKEERGRGNFPDRFSARQFPNYSSELNVNALLLGDSALYLCASSLASDRAETQYFGPGTRLLVL.

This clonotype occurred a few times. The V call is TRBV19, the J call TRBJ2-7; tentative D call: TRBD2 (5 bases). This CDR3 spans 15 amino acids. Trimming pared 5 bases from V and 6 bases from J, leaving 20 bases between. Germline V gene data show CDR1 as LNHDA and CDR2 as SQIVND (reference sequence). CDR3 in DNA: TGTGCCAGTAGTTTCAGTTTCCCGGGAACCACCGAGCAGTACTTC. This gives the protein CASSFSFPGTTEQYF.